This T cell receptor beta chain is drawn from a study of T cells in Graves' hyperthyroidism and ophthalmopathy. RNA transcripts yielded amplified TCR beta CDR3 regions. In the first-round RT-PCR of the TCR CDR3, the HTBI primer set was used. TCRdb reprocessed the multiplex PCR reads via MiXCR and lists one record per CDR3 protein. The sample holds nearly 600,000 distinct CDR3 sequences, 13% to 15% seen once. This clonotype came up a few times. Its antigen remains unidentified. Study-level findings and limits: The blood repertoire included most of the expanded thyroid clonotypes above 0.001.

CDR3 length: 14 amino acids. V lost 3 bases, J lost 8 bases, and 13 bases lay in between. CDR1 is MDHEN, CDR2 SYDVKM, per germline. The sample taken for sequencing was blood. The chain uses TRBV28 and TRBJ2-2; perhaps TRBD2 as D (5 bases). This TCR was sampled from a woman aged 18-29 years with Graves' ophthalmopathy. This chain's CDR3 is CASSFVRVGGELFF. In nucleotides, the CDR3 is TGTGCCAGCAGTTTTGTGAGGGTAGGAGGGGAGCTGTTTTTT.